Below are 21 T cell receptor beta chains sequenced from a single sample in a study of identical twins (TCRdb year 2016). Libraries came from 5' RACE. These reads were obtained on an Illumina HiSeq 2000. TCRdb took the public reads, trimmed them with fastp at Q25, ran MiXCR for clone calling and kept in-frame beta chains. Merged by CDR3 protein, the rows form single entries marked with the most common genes and DNA. The table for this sample lists about 200,000 distinct CDR3 sequences; around a tenth of them were counted only once. About 5% of the sample is held by the ten biggest clonotypes. The sequencing input was memory (CD45RO+) T cells sorted from blood. According to the study, the label for this sample's cell subset or site signals: CD45RO+ enriched T cells. These receptors came from a woman aged 18 to 35 in good health.

This clonotype was detected many times. This chain connects TRBV9 to TRBJ2-1, with 7 bases aligning to TRBD2. Germline-derived CDR1 and CDR2 are SGDLS and YYNGEE. This CDR3 is built from 15 residues. Trimming cost V 0 bases and J 4 bases; bases outside gene matches: 4. CDR3 sequence: CASSVASGPYNEQFF. DNA for the CDR3: TGTGCCAGCAGCGTAGCTAGCGGACCTTACAATGAGCAGTTCTTC. The variable domain in full, completed from reference TRBV9 and TRBJ2-1, reads DSGVTQTPKHLITATGQRVTLRCSPRSGDLSVYWYQQSLDQGLQFLIQYYNGEERAKGNILERFSAQQFPDLHSELNLSSLELGDSALYFCASSVASGPYNEQFFGPGTRLTVL.

This clonotype was picked up a small number of times. The rearrangement links TRBV20-1 to TRBJ2-5; no definite D call. V was pared by 5 bases and J by 9 bases, with 13 bases between. The CDR3 is 11 amino acids. Germline loops: CDR1 DFQATT, CDR2 SNEGSKA (reference sequence). The CDR3 nucleotides read TGCAGTGCTGGTCTGCCTAGTCCCCAGTACTTC. Residues: CSAGLPSPQYF.

The chain joins TRBV30 to TRBJ1-1; a weak D match, TRBD1 (6 bases). There are 14 residues in the CDR3. V was trimmed by 3 bases and J by 5 bases, leaving 16 bases between them. Germline CDR1 is GTSNPN and CDR2 is SVGIG (reference sequence). CDR3: CAWRSTGLRTEAFF. Written as DNA, the CDR3 is TGTGCCTGGAGATCAACAGGGTTACGGACTGAAGCTTTCTTT. The whole variable domain, filled in from reference TRBV30 and TRBJ1-1, reads SQTIHQWPATLVQPVGSPLSLECTVEGTSNPNLYWYRQAAGRGLQLLFYSVGIGQISSEVPQNLSASRPQDRQFILSSKKLLLSDSGFYLCAWRSTGLRTEAFFGQGTRLTVV.

The chain combines TRBV9 with TRBJ1-4, with D possibly matching TRBD1 (6 bases). Germline V gives CDR1 SGDLS, CDR2 YYNGEE. The CDR3 totals 15 residues. Trimming removed 3 bases at V and 4 bases at J, with 13 bases between. CDR3 sequence reads: CASSGGRGDNEKLFF. The DNA for the CDR3 is TGTGCCAGCAGCGGAGGCAGGGGTGATAATGAAAAACTGTTTTTT.

The chain employs TRBV29-1 and TRBJ2-1, with TRBD2 identical over 10 bases. Germline V gene sequence: CDR1 SQVTM, CDR2 ANQGSEA. There are 15 residues in the CDR3. The trim removed 5 bases at V and 4 bases at J, leaving 8 bases unmatched. The CDR3 spells CSVTLAGGVYNEQFF. Here the CDR3 DNA reads TGCAGCGTTACCTTAGCGGGAGGTGTGTACAATGAGCAGTTCTTC.

This clonotype was counted ten times or more. The gene calls are TRBV20-1 and TRBJ2-7; 8 positions agree with TRBD1. With V trimmed by 5 bases and J by 1 base, 4 bases remained unmatched. CDR3 length: 13 residues. Germline-derived CDR1 and CDR2 are DFQATT and SNEGSKA (reference sequence). This CDR3 is CSAGDRQSYEQYF. The CDR3 DNA sequence: TGCAGTGCTGGGGACAGGCAATCCTACGAGCAGTACTTC.

The CDR3 region is CASSPQRIRNTIYF. The CDR3 DNA reads TGTGCCAGCAGCCCTCAAAGGATCAGAAACACCATATATTTT. This chain uses TRBV3-1 with TRBJ1-3; D is ambiguous. Germline lookup yields CDR1 LGHDT and CDR2 YNNKEL (reference sequence). The CDR3 covers 14 residues. V was shortened by 4 bases and J by 5 bases, with 12 bases between the two germline ends.

The J gene is TRBJ2-1, the V gene TRBV10-2; 12 nucleotides match TRBD2. CDR3 size: 16 residues. Germline values: CDR1 WSHSY, CDR2 SAAADI. Unmatched junction bases numbered 9, after V lost 2 bases and J lost 10 bases. The DNA of the CDR3 is TGCGCCAGCAGTGAGCACTCTAGCGGGGGGGCGGGGGAGCAGTTCTTC. Residues: CASSEHSSGGAGEQFF.

The genes are TRBV4-1 and TRBJ2-1; possibly TRBD2 for D (7 bases). Germline loops: CDR1 MGHRA, CDR2 YSYEKL. The CDR3 is 15 residues long. Between the trimmed V and J ends, which lost 0 bases and 12 bases, there was a span of 18 bases. The chain's CDR3 is CASSQDPRGPLAQFF. In DNA, the CDR3 is TGCGCCAGCAGCCAAGATCCGCGGGGGCCGCTCGCGCAGTTCTTC.

The gene calls are TRBV11-3 and TRBJ2-3; either TRBD1 or TRBD2 may fit D (5 bases each). Per the germline V gene, CDR1 is SGHNT and CDR2 is YENEEA. This CDR3 contains 15 residues. Trimming shortened V by 4 bases and J by 2 bases, and 13 bases separated the two germline ends. CDR3 DNA: TGTGCCAGCAGCTACATCGGGGCAAACACAGATACGCAGTATTTT. It translates to CASSYIGANTDTQYF.

This clonotype was counted only a few times. A read error may produce the germline difference seen at one junction end. V and J are TRBV7-6 and TRBJ1-3; possibly TRBD1 for D (6 bases). The germline V gene encodes CDR1 SGHVS and CDR2 FNYEAQ. The CDR3 runs 16 residues. The CDR3 DNA sequence: TGTGCCAGCGGCTTAGGGGGGACCCACTCTGGAAACACCATATATTTT. This encodes CASGLGGTHSGNTIYF.

There are many counts of this clonotype. The chain joins TRBV20-1 to TRBJ1-5; D is undetermined. Trimming shortened V by 1 base and J by 0 bases, and 7 bases separated the two germline ends. The CDR3 extends over 14 amino acids. The germline V gene encodes CDR1 DFQATT and CDR2 SNEGSKA (reference sequence). The CDR3 loop is CSARAAYSNQPQHF. DNA for the CDR3: TGCAGTGCTAGAGCTGCGTATAGCAATCAGCCCCAGCATTTT.

This clonotype came up once. The chain employs TRBV20-1 and TRBJ2-1, with D possibly TRBD2 on 7 matching bases. Germline V lookup: CDR1 DFQATT, CDR2 SNEGSKA (reference sequence). CDR3 length equals 16 residues. CDR3 amino acids: CCARGGGRNSYNEQFF. The CDR3 DNA is TGCTGCGCCAGAGGGGGGGGGCGTAACTCCTACAATGAGCAGTTCTTC.

This clonotype has more than one count but fewer than ten. The chain recombines TRBV29-1 with TRBJ2-6, with a tentative D call TRBD1 (6 bases). V gave up 5 bases and J gave up 0 bases, with 20 bases separating them. CDR3 length equals 18 residues. The germline V gene has CDR1 SQVTM and CDR2 ANQGSEA. CDR3 DNA: TGCAGCGTTTTGGGGGAAGGGGGAACCAGCTCTGGGGCCAACGTCCTGACTTTC. This codes for CSVLGEGGTSSGANVLTF.

The J gene is TRBJ2-4, the V gene TRBV6-2 or TRBV6-3; D is undetermined. The CDR3 totals 13 residues. Trimming removed 9 bases at V and 2 bases at J, with 11 bases between. Germline V gives CDR1 MNHEY, CDR2 SVGEGT. Here the CDR3 reads CASSTQTKNIQYF. CDR3 nucleotide sequence: TGTGCCAGTAGTACGCAAACCAAAAACATTCAGTACTTC.

The sample holds a few counts of this clonotype. The V and J genes are TRBV20-1 and TRBJ2-3; D unclear. Germline CDR1 and CDR2: DFQATT and SNEGSKA (reference sequence). The CDR3 spans 14 residues. V lost 0 bases, J lost 6 bases, and 13 bases lay in between. The CDR3 reads CSARDTLFSDTQYF. The CDR3 DNA follows: TGCAGTGCTAGAGATACGCTATTTTCGGATACGCAGTATTTT.

CDR3 region: CASMNSYNEQFF. Here the CDR3 DNA reads TGCGCCAGCATGAACTCATACAATGAGCAGTTCTTC. The chain uses TRBV5-1 and TRBJ2-1; no definite D call. The V and J ends lost 6 bases and 4 bases respectively, with 8 bases between them. The CDR3 spans 12 residues. Germline V lookup: CDR1 SGHRS, CDR2 YFSETQ.

This clonotype has only a few counts. This sequence joins TRBV6-1 and TRBJ2-7; possibly TRBD2 for D (6 bases). V dropped 5 bases and J dropped 1 base, with 15 bases sitting between them. The CDR3 is 15 amino acids. CDR1 is MNHNS and CDR2 is SASEGT in the germline V gene. CDR3 bases: TGTGCCAGCAGTCCCCTCCCGGGACTTTCCTACGAGCAGTACTTC. Protein sequence: CASSPLPGLSYEQYF.

The chain recombines TRBV20-1 with TRBJ2-7; 9 positions agree with TRBD2. The CDR3 loop spans 13 amino acids. Germline loops: CDR1 DFQATT, CDR2 SNEGSKA (reference sequence). J lost 9 bases, V lost 0 bases, and 6 bases had no gene match. The CDR3 bases are TGCAGTGCTAGAGAGGCGGGAGGGGCGACGCAGTACTTC. It is translated as CSAREAGGATQYF.

This clonotype was seen ten or more times. CDR3 amino acids: CAWSVSSPVYEQYF. CDR3 in DNA: TGTGCCTGGAGTGTAAGTTCCCCCGTTTACGAGCAGTACTTC. The chain employs TRBV30 and TRBJ2-7; D is uncertain. V dropped 0 bases and J dropped 4 bases, with 13 bases sitting between them. Germline V gives CDR1 GTSNPN, CDR2 SVGIG (reference sequence). CDR3 size: 14 residues.

This sequence joins TRBV7-2 and TRBJ2-3; D remains ambiguous. V dropped 1 base and J dropped 7 bases, with 6 bases sitting between them. Germline loops: CDR1 SGHTA, CDR2 FQGNSA. This CDR3 has 12 amino acids. The CDR3 coding sequence is TGTGCCAGCAGCTTAGTTGTCAATACGCAGTATTTT. Translation: CASSLVVNTQYF.